This TCR beta chain is drawn from a study of read filtering for tumor transcriptome and immune sequencing. Whole-study results and caveats: IR-seq captured clonotypes deeper and more reliably than RNA-seq. In IR-seq, single-read clonotypes were 75% to 90% of clonotypes but around 3.4% of reads. Sorted CD138-negative bone marrow cells were not purified T cells.

At the time of active disease, bone marrow was collected from every patient. As for this clonotype: Its antigen is not identified.

CDR3 length: 15 amino acids. CDR1 is MNHNY, CDR2 SVGAGI, per germline (reference sequence). Trimming stripped 10 bases from V and 6 bases from J, with 21 bases between. From roughly 390 ng of RNA, a library with molecular barcoded alpha/delta and beta/gamma adaptors was made. TCRdb reprocessed the reads with MiXCR, giving one entry per CDR3 protein. The sample carries more than 100,000 distinct CDR3 sequences, 13% recorded once. The chain has TRBV6-6 and TRBJ2-2; D tentatively reads TRBD1 or TRBD2 (5 bases each). The sample consisted of a population of CD138-negative cells sorted from bone marrow. The clonotype originates from a donor aged 40 or over with multiple myeloma. The CDR3 DNA follows: TGTGCCATCAGCCCGGGGTCTACAGGTTCCGGGGAGCTGTTTTTT. This gives the protein CAISPGSTGSGELFF.